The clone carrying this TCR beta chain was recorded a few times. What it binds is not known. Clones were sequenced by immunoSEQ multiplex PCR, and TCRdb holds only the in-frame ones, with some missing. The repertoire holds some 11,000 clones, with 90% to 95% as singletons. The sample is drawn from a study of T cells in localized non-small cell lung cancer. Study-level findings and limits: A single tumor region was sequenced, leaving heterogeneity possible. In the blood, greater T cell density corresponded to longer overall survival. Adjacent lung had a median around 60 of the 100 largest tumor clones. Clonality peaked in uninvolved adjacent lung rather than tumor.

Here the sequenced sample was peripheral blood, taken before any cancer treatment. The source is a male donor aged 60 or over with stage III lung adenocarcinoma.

CDR3 region: CASTGQGEVTGELFF. The CDR3 coding sequence is TGTGCCAGCACCGGACAGGGGGAAGTCACCGGGGAGCTGTTTTTT. This chain joins TRBV7-9 and TRBJ2-2, with 10 bases matching TRBD1. The junction had 6 bases not matched to a gene; V was cut back by 7 bases and J by 4 bases. The CDR3 has 15 amino acids. Germline loops: CDR1 SEHNR, CDR2 FQNEAQ (reference sequence).